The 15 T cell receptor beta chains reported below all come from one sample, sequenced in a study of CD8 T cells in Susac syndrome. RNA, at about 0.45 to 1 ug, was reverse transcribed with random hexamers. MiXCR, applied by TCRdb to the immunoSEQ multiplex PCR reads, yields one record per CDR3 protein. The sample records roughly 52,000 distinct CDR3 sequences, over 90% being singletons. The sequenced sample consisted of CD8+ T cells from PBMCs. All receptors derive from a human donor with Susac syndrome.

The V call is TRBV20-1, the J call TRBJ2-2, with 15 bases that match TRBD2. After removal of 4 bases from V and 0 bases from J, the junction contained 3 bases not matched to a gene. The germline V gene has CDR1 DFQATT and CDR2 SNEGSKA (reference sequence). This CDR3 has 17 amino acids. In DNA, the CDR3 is TGCAGTGCTATGGGACTAGCGGGGGGAACGAACACCGGGGAGCTGTTTTTT. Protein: CSAMGLAGGTNTGELFF.

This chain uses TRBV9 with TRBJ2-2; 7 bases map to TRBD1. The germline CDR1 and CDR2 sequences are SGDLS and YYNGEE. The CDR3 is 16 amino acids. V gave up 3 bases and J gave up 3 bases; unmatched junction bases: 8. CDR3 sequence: CASSAFDRVDTGELFF. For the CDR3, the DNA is TGTGCCAGCAGCGCCTTTGACAGGGTTGACACCGGGGAGCTGTTTTTT.

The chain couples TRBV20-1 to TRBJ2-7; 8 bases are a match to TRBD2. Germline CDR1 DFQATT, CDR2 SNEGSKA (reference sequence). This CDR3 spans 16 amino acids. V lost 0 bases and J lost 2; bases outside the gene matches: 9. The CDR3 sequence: CSARDLLAGIPYEQYF. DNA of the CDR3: TGCAGTGCTAGAGATCTCTTAGCGGGGATCCCCTACGAGCAGTACTTC.

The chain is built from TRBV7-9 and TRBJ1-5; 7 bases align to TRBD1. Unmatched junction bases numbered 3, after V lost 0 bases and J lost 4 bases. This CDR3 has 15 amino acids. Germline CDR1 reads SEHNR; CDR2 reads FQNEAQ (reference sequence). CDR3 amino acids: CASSLAKTGNQPQHF. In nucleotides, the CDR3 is TGTGCCAGCAGCTTAGCCAAGACAGGGAATCAGCCCCAGCATTTT. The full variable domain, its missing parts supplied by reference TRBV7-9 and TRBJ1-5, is DTGVSQNPRHKITKRGQNVTFRCDPISEHNRLYWYRQTLGQGPEFLTYFQNEAQLEKSRLLSDRFSAERPKGSFSTLEIQRTEQGDSAMYLCASSLAKTGNQPQHFGDGTRLSIL.

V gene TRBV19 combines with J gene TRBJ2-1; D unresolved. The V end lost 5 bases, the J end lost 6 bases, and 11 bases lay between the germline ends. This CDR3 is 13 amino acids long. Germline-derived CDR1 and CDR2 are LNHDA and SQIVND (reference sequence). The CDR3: CASSPGRRNEQFF. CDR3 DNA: TGTGCCAGTAGTCCCGGGCGGCGCAATGAGCAGTTCTTC. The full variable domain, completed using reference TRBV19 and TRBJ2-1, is DGGITQSPKYLFRKEGQNVTLSCEQNLNHDAMYWYRQDPGQGLRLIYYSQIVNDFQKGDIAEGYSVSREKKESFPLTVTSAQKNPTAFYLCASSPGRRNEQFFGPGTRLTVL.

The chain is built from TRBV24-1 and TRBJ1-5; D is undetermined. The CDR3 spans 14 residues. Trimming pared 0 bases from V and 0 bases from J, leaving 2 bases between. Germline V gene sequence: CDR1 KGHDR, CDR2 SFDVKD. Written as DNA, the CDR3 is TGTGCCACCAGTGATTTGAATAGCAATCAGCCCCAGCATTTT. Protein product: CATSDLNSNQPQHF.

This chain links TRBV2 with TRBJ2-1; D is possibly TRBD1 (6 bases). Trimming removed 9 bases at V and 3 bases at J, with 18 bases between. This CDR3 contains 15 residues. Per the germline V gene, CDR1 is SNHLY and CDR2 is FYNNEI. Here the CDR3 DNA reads TGTGCCAGTAGTATTGGGGGCCCGCTCTACAATGAGCAGTTCTTC. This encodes CASSIGGPLYNEQFF. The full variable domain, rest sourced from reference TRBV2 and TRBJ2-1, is EPEVTQTPSHQVTQMGQEVILRCVPISNHLYFYWYRQILGQKVEFLVSFYNNEISEKSEIFDDQFSVERPDGSNFTLKIRSTKLEDSAMYFCASSIGGPLYNEQFFGPGTRLTVL.

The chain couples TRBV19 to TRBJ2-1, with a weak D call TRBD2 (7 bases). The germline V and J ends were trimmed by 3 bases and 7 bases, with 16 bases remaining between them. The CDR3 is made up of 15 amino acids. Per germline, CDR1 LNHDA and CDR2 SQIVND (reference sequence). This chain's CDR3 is CASSIPGGQRNEQFF. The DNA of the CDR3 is TGTGCCAGTAGTATCCCGGGGGGCCAAAGGAATGAGCAGTTCTTC.

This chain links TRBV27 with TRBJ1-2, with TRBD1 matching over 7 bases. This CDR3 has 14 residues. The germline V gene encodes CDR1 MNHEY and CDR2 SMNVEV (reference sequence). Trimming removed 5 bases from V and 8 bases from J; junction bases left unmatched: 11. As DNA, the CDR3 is TGTGCCAGCAGTCGACAGGGCACGCCAGAAGGCTACACCTTC. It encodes CASSRQGTPEGYTF.

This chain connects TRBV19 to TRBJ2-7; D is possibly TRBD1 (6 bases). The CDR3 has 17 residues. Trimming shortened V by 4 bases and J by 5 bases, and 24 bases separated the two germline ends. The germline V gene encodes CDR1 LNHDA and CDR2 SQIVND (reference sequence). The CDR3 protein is CASSTDPRTAFFNEQYF. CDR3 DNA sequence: TGTGCCAGTAGTACCGACCCCCGGACAGCATTTTTCAACGAGCAGTACTTC.

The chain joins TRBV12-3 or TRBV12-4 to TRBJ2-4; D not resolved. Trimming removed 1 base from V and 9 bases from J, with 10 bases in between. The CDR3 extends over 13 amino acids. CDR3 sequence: CASSLGVFGIQYF. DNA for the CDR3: TGTGCCAGCAGTTTAGGGGTTTTTGGCATTCAGTACTTC.

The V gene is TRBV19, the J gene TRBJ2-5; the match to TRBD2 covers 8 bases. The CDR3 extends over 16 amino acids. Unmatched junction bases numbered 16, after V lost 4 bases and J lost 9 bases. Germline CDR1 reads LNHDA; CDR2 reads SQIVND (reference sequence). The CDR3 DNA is TGTGCCAGTAGTACCGGGCATGATAGCGGGGTAACGGCCCAGTACTTC. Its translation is CASSTGHDSGVTAQYF.

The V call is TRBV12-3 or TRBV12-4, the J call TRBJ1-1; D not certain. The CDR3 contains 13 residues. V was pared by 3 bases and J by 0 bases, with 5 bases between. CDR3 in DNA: TGTGCCAGCAGTTTTGCGGTGAACACTGAAGCTTTCTTT. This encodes CASSFAVNTEAFF.

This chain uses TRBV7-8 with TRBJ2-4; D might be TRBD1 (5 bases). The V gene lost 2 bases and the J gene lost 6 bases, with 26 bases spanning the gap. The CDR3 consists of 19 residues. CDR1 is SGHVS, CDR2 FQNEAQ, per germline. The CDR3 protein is CASSLWGQGLAPSANIQYF. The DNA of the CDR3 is TGTGCCAGCAGCTTATGGGGCCAGGGTCTTGCCCCCTCAGCAAACATTCAGTACTTC.

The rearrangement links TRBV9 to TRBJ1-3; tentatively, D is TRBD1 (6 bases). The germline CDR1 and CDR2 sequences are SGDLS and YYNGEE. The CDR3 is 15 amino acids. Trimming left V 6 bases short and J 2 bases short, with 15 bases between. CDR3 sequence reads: CASTQGGRAGNTIYF. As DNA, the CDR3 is TGTGCCAGCACCCAAGGGGGAAGGGCTGGAAACACCATATATTTT.